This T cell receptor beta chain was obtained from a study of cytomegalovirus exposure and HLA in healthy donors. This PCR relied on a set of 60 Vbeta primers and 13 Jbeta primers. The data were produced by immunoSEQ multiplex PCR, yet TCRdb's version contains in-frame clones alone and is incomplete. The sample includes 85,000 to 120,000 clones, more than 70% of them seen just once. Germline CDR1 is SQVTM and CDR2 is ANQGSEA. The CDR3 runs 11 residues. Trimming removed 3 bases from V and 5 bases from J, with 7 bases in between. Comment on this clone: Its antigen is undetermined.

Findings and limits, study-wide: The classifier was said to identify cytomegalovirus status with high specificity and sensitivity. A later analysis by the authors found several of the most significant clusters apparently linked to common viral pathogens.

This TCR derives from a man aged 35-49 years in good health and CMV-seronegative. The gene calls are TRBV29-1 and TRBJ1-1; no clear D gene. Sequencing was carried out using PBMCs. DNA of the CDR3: TGCAGCGTTGAGGGGAGGACTGAAGCTTTCTTT. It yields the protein CSVEGRTEAFF.